The sequence of this T cell receptor (beta chain) was determined in a study of monozygotic twins with inflammatory bowel disease. The CDR3 consists of 15 residues. Germline V gives CDR1 MDHEN, CDR2 SYDVKM. cDNA encoding TCRalpha and TCRbeta underwent two nested PCRs of around 15 and 9 cycles, each of which was followed by bead purification. With the 5' RACE reads reprocessed, TCRdb shows one record per CDR3 protein and no DNA. The repertoire table contains over 150,000 distinct CDR3 sequences. Sequencing was done on a sample of blood. V usage is TRBV28 and J usage is TRBJ2-6; TCRdb's D call, TRBD1, is unchecked because there is no DNA. This sequence was found in a human donor with ulcerative colitis or Crohn's disease, or a healthy co-twin of an affected twin (not recorded which). CDR3 loop: CASRTTGGGANVLTF.